What follows are 20 T cell receptor beta chains derived from one specimen sequenced in a study of PD-1 blockade in mismatch repair-deficient tumors. Sequencing used immunoSEQ multiplex PCR; TCRdb keeps in-frame clones, though not all of them. The sample holds some 110,000 clones, about 83% seen once. The sample consisted of peripheral blood, taken 60 weeks after starting pembrolizumab. The source is an adult with mismatch repair-deficient cancer.

V usage is TRBV7-6 and J usage is TRBJ2-2, with D unclear. V was trimmed by 5 bases and J by 1 base, leaving 8 bases between them. Germline lookup yields CDR1 SGHVS and CDR2 FNYEAQ. The CDR3 has 14 residues. The CDR3 is CASSRLLNTGELFF. For the CDR3, the DNA is TGTGCCAGCAGCCGACTCCTGAACACCGGGGAGCTGTTTTTT.

This chain joins TRBV30 and TRBJ2-3; the match to TRBD2 covers 12 bases. V lost 5 bases and J lost 5; bases outside the gene matches: 11. This CDR3 comprises 16 residues. Germline CDR1 is GTSNPN and CDR2 is SVGIG (reference sequence). The CDR3 here is CAWSTGTSGSVDTQYF. The CDR3 coding sequence is TGTGCCTGGTCCACCGGGACTAGCGGGTCGGTAGATACGCAGTATTTT.

This sequence joins TRBV9 and TRBJ2-7, with D uncertain. Germline lookup yields CDR1 SGDLS and CDR2 YYNGEE. This CDR3 contains 12 residues. Trimming took 7 bases from V and 3 from J, leaving 11 bases between them. The CDR3: CASGNGRYEQYF. The CDR3 DNA sequence: TGTGCCAGCGGCAACGGGCGCTACGAGCAGTACTTC.

Comment on this clone: One junction end does not reproduce the germline sequence, and a read error may be involved. J is TRBJ2-1 and V is TRBV7-7; D is perhaps TRBD2 (5 bases). Looked up from germline, CDR1 is SSHAT and CDR2 is FNYEAQ (reference sequence). The CDR3 totals 15 residues. CDR3 in DNA: TGTGCTAGCAGCGCAGCCGGGGTGCCTGGGAGTGAGCAGTTCTTC. It codes for CASSAAGVPGSEQFF. Drawing the rest from reference TRBV7-7 and TRBJ2-1, the complete variable domain is GAGVSQSPRYKVTKRGQDVTLRCDPISSHATLYWYQQALGQGPEFLTYFNYEAQPDKSGLPSDRFSAERPEGSISTLTIQRTEQRDSAMYRCASSAAGVPGSEQFFGPGTRLTVL.

The chain carries TRBV11-3 and TRBJ2-7; TRBD2 matches 12 bases. Germline loops: CDR1 SGHNT, CDR2 YENEEA. The CDR3 covers 15 residues. J lost 3 bases, V lost 5 bases, and 5 bases had no gene match. The CDR3 sequence: CASSPRLAGVYEQYF. The CDR3 region has the DNA TGTGCCAGCAGCCCACGACTAGCGGGAGTCTACGAGCAGTACTTC.

The count of this clone is one. V and J are TRBV11-2 and TRBJ2-5, with TRBD2 matching over 7 bases. V was clipped by 0 bases and J by 4 bases; unmatched bases: 2. The CDR3 totals 14 residues. CDR1 is SGHAT, CDR2 FQNNGV, per germline. The CDR3 here is CASSLDRLAETQYF. For the CDR3, the DNA is TGTGCCAGCAGCTTAGATAGACTAGCAGAGACCCAGTACTTC.

This chain joins TRBV9 and TRBJ2-7, with TRBD2 identical over 9 bases. Germline lookup yields CDR1 SGDLS and CDR2 YYNGEE. With 0 bases clipped from V and 7 bases from J, the junction kept 8 bases outside the gene matches. This CDR3 has 15 residues. CDR3 residues: CASSVGGSGGVEQYF. The CDR3 region has the DNA TGTGCCAGCAGCGTAGGCGGTAGCGGGGGAGTTGAGCAGTACTTC.

The V and J genes are TRBV5-6 and TRBJ2-3; TRBD1 matches 8 bases. The ends lost 4 bases at V and 3 bases at J; junction bases unmatched: 7. CDR1 is SGHDT, CDR2 YYEEEE, per germline. The CDR3 is 15 residues long. CDR3 coding DNA: TGTGCCAGCAGCCAAGGGACAGGAGAGACAGATACGCAGTATTTT. It codes for CASSQGTGETDTQYF.

This sequence joins TRBV7-6 and TRBJ2-2; 10 bases are shared with TRBD1. Unmatched junction bases numbered 3, after V lost 1 base and J lost 7 bases. CDR3 length equals 15 residues. Germline V gene data show CDR1 as SGHVS and CDR2 as FNYEAQ. In nucleotides, the CDR3 is TGTGCCAGCAGCTTAGGGACAGGGGGTGTCGGGGAGCTGTTTTTT. Translation gives CASSLGTGGVGELFF.

The rearrangement uses TRBV6-6 and TRBJ1-1, with D uncertain. Germline V gene data show CDR1 as MNHNY and CDR2 as SVGAGI (reference sequence). The CDR3 extends over 13 amino acids. Trimming removed 4 bases from V and 0 bases from J, with 6 bases in between. The CDR3 region is CASSSALNTEAFF. In nucleotides, the CDR3 is TGTGCCAGCAGTTCAGCCTTGAACACTGAAGCTTTCTTT.

V gene TRBV9 combines with J gene TRBJ2-7; TRBD1 matches at 8 bases. The CDR3 totals 14 residues. Unmatched junction bases numbered 4, after V lost 3 bases and J lost 2 bases. Germline CDR1 SGDLS, CDR2 YYNGEE. CDR3 in amino acids: CASSAGQGPYEQYF. The CDR3 coding sequence is TGTGCCAGCAGCGCAGGACAGGGACCCTACGAGCAGTACTTC.

This sequence joins TRBV19 and TRBJ1-4; 7 bases line up with TRBD1. This CDR3 contains 19 residues. CDR1 and CDR2 from the germline V gene are LNHDA and SQIVND (reference sequence). Trimming at V came to 5 bases and at J to 0 bases, leaving 15 bases not matched to a gene. This chain's CDR3 is CASSALRSGTEATNEKLFF. CDR3 DNA: TGTGCCAGTAGTGCGTTACGATCCGGGACAGAAGCAACTAATGAAAAACTGTTTTTT.

The chain has TRBV4-3 and TRBJ2-2; D not certain. CDR1 LGHNA and CDR2 YSLEER come from the germline V gene. Deletions cut 0 bases from V and 1 base from J, with 6 bases between. The CDR3 sequence is 15 residues long. CDR3 loop: CASSQDSGNTGELFF. In nucleotides, the CDR3 is TGCGCCAGCAGCCAAGACTCGGGGAACACCGGGGAGCTGTTTTTT.

This chain joins TRBV18 and TRBJ2-5; D is ambiguous. CDR1 is KGHSH and CDR2 is LQKENI in the germline V gene. The CDR3 contains 14 residues. Trimming took off 6 bases at V and 5 bases at J, with 16 bases between the two ends. CDR3 loop: CASSGSSKGETQYF. The CDR3 nucleotides read TGTGCCAGCTCGGGCAGCTCAAAAGGGGAGACCCAGTACTTC.

This clone was observed a few times. The V call is TRBV27, the J call TRBJ2-7; 8 bases match TRBD1. Germline values: CDR1 MNHEY, CDR2 SMNVEV (reference sequence). V shed 5 bases, J shed 4 bases, and the junction held 4 bases outside the gene matches. The CDR3 is 13 amino acids. The CDR3 sequence: CASSVDRGYEQYF. The CDR3 region has the DNA TGTGCCAGCAGTGTAGACAGGGGATACGAGCAGTACTTC.

This clone showed up just a few times. The V and J genes are TRBV18 and TRBJ2-7; D might be TRBD1 or TRBD2, each matching 5 bases. CDR1 and CDR2 from the germline V gene are KGHSH and LQKENI. The CDR3 is 15 residues long. Trimming removed 5 bases from V and 2 bases from J, with 16 bases in between. CDR3 amino acids: CASSGAGKHTYEQYF. In DNA, the CDR3 is TGTGCCAGCTCAGGGGCCGGGAAGCACACCTACGAGCAGTACTTC.

The V and J genes are TRBV7-9 and TRBJ1-4; perhaps TRBD1 as D (6 bases). The CDR3 runs to 14 residues. Germline-derived CDR1 and CDR2 are SEHNR and FQNEAQ (reference sequence). Trimming removed 5 bases from V and 8 bases from J, with 15 bases in between. The CDR3 bases are TGTGCCAGCAGCCCAGGGAGGAGGGGGGAAAAACTGTTTTTT. Its protein product is CASSPGRRGEKLFF.

V usage is TRBV6-6 and J usage is TRBJ1-4; 7 bases line up with TRBD1. With 6 bases clipped from V and 7 bases from J, the junction kept 11 bases outside the gene matches. The CDR3 spans 15 residues. Germline V CDR1 and CDR2: MNHNY, SVGAGI (reference sequence). The CDR3 DNA reads TGTGCCAGCAGCGACCACAGGGGAAGCGGTGAAAAACTGTTTTTT. Translated: CASSDHRGSGEKLFF.

The gene calls are TRBV7-3 and TRBJ2-1; D call uncertain. The V gene lost 5 bases and the J gene lost 5 bases, with 10 bases spanning the gap. The CDR3 has 13 amino acids. In germline, CDR1 is SGHTA, CDR2 FQGTGA. The CDR3 DNA reads TGTGCCAGCAGCCTAGGTATAAACAATGAGCAGTTCTTC. This codes for CASSLGINNEQFF.

The rearrangement uses TRBV9 and TRBJ1-2, with D unclear. With 5 bases removed from V and 2 bases from J, the gap between germline ends came to 13 bases. This CDR3 is 14 amino acids long. Germline V lookup: CDR1 SGDLS, CDR2 YYNGEE. This CDR3 reads CASRRGLANYGYTF. The CDR3 nucleotides are TGTGCCAGCAGGAGAGGCTTGGCGAACTATGGCTACACCTTC.